This is a list of T cell receptor beta chains from one sample in a study of T cells in pancreatic ductal adenocarcinoma. Some clones are missing from TCRdb's copy, which holds only in-frame ones; the method was immunoSEQ multiplex PCR. The data contain 25,000 to 35,000 clones, over 85% of them seen just once; the ten biggest clones take up roughly 2%. Sequencing was done on a sample of PBMCs. The receptors were sampled from a human donor with pancreatic ductal adenocarcinoma. CDR3s leave out the opening cysteine and the closing phenylalanine or tryptophan. Expanded clones get a size class; other rows say once, few or many, or leave the size out.

TRBV4-1	TRBJ2-7	once	ASSQREAYEQY
TRBV5-6	TRBJ2-2	.	ASSFLGTGGRSGELF
TRBV2	TRBJ2-6	.	ASSSQGSGANVLT
TRBV7-9	TRBJ1-1	.	ASSFTYTLMNTEAF
TRBV7-2	TRBJ2-2	.	ASSPVTLAGELF
TRBV29-1	TRBJ2-5	.	SVETVRGTQY
TRBV5-1	TRBJ2-5	.	ASSARGGPNVAGGSQETQY
TRBV18	TRBJ2-1	.	ASSPDRDRGGYNEQF
TRBV6-5	TRBJ1-1	.	ASSLTGKTEAF
TRBV19	TRBJ2-3	once	ASSIAKADTQY
TRBV10-3	TRBJ2-2	.	AISDPRTSGSNTGELF